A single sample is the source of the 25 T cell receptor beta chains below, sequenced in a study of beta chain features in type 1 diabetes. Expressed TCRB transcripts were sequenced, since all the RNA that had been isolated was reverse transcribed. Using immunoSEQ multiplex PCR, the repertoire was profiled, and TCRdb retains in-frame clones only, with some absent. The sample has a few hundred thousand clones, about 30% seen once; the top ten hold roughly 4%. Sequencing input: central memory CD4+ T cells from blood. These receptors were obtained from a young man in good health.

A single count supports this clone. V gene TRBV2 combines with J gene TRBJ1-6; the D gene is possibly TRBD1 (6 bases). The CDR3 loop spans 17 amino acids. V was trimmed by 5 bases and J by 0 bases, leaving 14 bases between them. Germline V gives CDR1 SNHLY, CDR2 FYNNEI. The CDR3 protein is CASSLDSPSSYNSPLHF. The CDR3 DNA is TGTGCCAGCAGTCTGGACAGCCCCAGCTCCTATAATTCACCCCTCCACTTT.

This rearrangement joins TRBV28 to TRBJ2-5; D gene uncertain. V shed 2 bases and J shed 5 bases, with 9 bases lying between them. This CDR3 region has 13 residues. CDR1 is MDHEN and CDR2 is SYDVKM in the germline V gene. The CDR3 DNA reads TGTGCCAGCAGTTTAAGGCTACGGGAGACCCAGTACTTC. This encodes CASSLRLRETQYF.

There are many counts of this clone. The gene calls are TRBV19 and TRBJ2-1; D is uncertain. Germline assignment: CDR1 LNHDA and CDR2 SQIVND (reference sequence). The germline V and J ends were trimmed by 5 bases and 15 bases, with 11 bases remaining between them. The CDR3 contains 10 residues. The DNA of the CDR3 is TGTGCCAGTAGTGGGAAACTTAGGTTCTTC. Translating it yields CASSGKLRFF.

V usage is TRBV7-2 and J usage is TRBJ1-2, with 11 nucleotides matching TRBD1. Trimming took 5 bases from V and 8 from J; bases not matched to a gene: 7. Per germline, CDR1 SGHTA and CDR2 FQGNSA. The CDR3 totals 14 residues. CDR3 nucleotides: TGTGCCAGCAGCCCAGGACAGGGGGCTCTCGGCTACACCTTC. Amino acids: CASSPGQGALGYTF.

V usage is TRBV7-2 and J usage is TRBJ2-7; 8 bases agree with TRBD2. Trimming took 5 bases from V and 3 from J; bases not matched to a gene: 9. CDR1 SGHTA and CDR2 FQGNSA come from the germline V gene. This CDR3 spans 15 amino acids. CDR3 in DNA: TGTGCCAGCAGCACGGCCGGGACTAGGCTCTACGAGCAGTACTTC. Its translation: CASSTAGTRLYEQYF.

CDR3 amino acids: CAWSPTRGTLGTNEKLFF. The CDR3 nucleotides are TGTGCCTGGAGTCCCACCAGGGGAACCTTAGGGACTAATGAAAAACTGTTTTTT. This chain uses TRBV30 with TRBJ1-4; tentative D call: TRBD1 (6 bases). V gave up 2 bases and J gave up 2 bases, with 21 bases separating them. Germline V gene data show CDR1 as GTSNPN and CDR2 as SVGIG (reference sequence). The CDR3 extends over 18 amino acids.

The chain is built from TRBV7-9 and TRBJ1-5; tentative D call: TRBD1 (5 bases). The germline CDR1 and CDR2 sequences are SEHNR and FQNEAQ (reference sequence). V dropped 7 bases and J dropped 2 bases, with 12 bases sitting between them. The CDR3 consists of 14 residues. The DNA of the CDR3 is TGTGCCAGCACCTGGGGGGGACGCAATCAGCCCCAGCATTTT. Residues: CASTWGGRNQPQHF.

The CDR3 region has the DNA TGCGCCAGCAGTGAGTCCGCCAGGGGCGATCGCGAGCAGTACTTC. This sequence encodes CASSESARGDREQYF. The chain links TRBV10-2 to TRBJ2-7, with TRBD1 as a possible D gene (6 bases). Trimming removed 0 bases from V and 6 bases from J, with 15 bases in between. The CDR3 loop spans 15 amino acids. Germline V gene data show CDR1 as WSHSY and CDR2 as SAAADI.

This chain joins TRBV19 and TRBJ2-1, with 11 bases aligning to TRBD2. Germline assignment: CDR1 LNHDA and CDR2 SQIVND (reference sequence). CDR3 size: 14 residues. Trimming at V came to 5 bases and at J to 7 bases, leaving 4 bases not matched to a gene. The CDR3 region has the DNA TGTGCCAGTAGTGATAGCGGGAGGGGTAATGAGCAGTTCTTC. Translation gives CASSDSGRGNEQFF.

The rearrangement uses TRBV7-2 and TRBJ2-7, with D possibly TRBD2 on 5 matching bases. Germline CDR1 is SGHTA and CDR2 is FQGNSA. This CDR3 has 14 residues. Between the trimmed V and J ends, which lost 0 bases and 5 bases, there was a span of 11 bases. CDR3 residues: CASSLAGNQDEQYF. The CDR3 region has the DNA TGTGCCAGCAGCTTAGCCGGGAATCAGGACGAGCAGTACTTC.

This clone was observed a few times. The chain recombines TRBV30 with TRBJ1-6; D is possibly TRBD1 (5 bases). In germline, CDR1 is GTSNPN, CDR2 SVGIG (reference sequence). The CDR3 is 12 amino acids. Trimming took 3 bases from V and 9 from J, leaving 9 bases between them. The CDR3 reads CAWSRDGSPLHF. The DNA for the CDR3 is TGTGCCTGGAGCAGGGACGGTTCACCCCTCCACTTT.

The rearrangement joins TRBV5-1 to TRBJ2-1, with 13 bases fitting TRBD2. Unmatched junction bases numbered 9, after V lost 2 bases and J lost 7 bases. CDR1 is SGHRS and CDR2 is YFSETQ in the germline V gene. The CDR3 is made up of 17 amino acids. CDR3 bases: TGCGCCAGCAGCTTTCGCGGGACTAGCGGGACCATAAATGAGCAGTTCTTC. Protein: CASSFRGTSGTINEQFF.

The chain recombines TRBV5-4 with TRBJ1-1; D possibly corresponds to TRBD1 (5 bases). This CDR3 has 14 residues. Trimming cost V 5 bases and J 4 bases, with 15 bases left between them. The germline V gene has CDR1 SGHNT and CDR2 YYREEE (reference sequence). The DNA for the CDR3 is TGTGCCAGCAGTGGGACCGGCGGTTTCACTGAAGCTTTCTTT. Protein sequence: CASSGTGGFTEAFF.

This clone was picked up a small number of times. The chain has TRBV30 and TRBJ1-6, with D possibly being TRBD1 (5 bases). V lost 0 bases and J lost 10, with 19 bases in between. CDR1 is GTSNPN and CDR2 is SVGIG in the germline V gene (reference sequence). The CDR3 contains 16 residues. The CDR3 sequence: CAWSVLNLRPGSPLHF. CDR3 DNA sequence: TGTGCCTGGAGTGTACTTAACTTGAGGCCAGGGTCACCCCTCCACTTT.

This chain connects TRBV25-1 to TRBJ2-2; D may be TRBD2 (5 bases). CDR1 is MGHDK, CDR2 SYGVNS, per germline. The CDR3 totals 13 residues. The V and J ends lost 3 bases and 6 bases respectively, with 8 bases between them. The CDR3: CASSDPGSGELFF. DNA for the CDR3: TGTGCCAGCAGTGACCCGGGGTCCGGGGAGCTGTTTTTT.

The CDR3 spells CASSDVSGANVLTF. The DNA for the CDR3 is TGTGCCAGCAGCGATGTTTCTGGGGCCAACGTCCTGACTTTC. V and J are TRBV9 and TRBJ2-6; unclear D gene. Germline CDR1 is SGDLS and CDR2 is YYNGEE. V shed 3 bases and J shed 1 base, with 5 bases lying between them. The CDR3 extends over 14 amino acids.

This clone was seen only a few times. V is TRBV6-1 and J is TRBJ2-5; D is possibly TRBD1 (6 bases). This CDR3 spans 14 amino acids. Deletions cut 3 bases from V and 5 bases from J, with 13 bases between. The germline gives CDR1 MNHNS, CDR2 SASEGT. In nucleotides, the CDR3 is TGTGCCAGCAGTGAGAATGCAGGGGTGGAGACCCAGTACTTC. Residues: CASSENAGVETQYF.

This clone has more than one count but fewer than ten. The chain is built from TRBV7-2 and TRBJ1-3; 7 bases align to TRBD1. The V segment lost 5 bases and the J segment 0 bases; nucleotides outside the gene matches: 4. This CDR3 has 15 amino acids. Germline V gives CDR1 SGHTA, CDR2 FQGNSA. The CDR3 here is CASSQGGRSGNTIYF. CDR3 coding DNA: TGTGCCAGCAGCCAAGGGGGCCGCTCTGGAAACACCATATATTTT.

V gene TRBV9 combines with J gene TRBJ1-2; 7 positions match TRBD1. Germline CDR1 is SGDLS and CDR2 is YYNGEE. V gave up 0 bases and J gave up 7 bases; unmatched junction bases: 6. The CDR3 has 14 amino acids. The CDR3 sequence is CASSVDQGGGGYTF. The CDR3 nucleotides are TGTGCCAGCAGCGTAGACCAGGGGGGAGGTGGCTACACCTTC.

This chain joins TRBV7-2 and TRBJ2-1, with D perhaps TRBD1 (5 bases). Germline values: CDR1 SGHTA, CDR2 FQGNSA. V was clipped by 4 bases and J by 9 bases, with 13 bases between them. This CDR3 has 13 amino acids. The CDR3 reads CASSSEPRGEQFF. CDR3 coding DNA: TGTGCCAGCAGCTCCGAACCTAGGGGTGAGCAGTTCTTC.

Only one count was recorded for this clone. CDR3 loop: CASSLDALGTDTQYF. The DNA of the CDR3 is TGCGCCAGCAGCTTGGACGCGCTTGGCACAGATACGCAGTATTTT. The V call is TRBV5-1, the J call TRBJ2-3; the D is unclear. Germline V lookup: CDR1 SGHRS, CDR2 YFSETQ. V lost 0 bases and J 1 base, leaving 9 bases between the germline ends. This CDR3 region has 15 residues.

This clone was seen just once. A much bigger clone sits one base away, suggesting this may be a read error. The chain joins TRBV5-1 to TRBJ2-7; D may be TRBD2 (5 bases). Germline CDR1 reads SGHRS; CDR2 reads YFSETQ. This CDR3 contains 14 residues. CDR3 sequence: CAISPGGPGHEQYF. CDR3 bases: TGCGCCATCAGCCCTGGAGGACCCGGCCATGAGCAGTACTTC.

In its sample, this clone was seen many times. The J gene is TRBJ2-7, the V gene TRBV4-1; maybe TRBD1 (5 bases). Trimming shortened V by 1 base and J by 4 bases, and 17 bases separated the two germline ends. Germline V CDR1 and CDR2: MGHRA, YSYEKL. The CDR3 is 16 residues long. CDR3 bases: TGCGCCAGCAGCCAAGTACGTCTACAGGAGTATTACGAGCAGTACTTC. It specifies CASSQVRLQEYYEQYF.

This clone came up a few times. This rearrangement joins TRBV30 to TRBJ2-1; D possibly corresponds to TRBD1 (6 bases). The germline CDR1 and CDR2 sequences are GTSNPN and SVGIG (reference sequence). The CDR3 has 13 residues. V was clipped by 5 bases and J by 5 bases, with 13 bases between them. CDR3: CAWGRGTNNEQFF. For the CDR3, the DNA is TGTGCCTGGGGCAGGGGAACTAACAATGAGCAGTTCTTC.

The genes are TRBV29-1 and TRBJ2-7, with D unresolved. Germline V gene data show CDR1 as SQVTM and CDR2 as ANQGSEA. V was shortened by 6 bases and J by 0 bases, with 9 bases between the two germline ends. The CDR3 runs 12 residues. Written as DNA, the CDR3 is TGCAGCGTAAGGGTCACCTCCTACGAGCAGTACTTC. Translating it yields CSVRVTSYEQYF.